Described below is a single T cell receptor beta chain sequence and its context. The data are from a study of blood T cell repertoires in COVID-19. Overall study context: Samples of COVID-19 (acute and convalescent) were obtained from the United States, Italy and Spain. T cells, B-cell-depleted T cells, or PBMCs supplied cDNA or gDNA.

After removal of 0 bases from V and 3 bases from J, the junction contained 7 bases not matched to a gene. CDR3 length: 16 residues. Germline assignment: CDR1 SGHVS and CDR2 FNYEAQ. The authors' processing: The assay estimated nucleated cells by amplifying reference gene primers. Repertoires were generated with immunoSEQ multiplex PCR, while TCRdb's copy carries only in-frame clones and drops some. The V and J calls and the clone size are those of that table, but D and trimming were determined from the DNA. Here the sample spans approximately 260,000 clones, about 86% being singletons. Sequencing was done on a sample of peripheral blood. This TCR came from a man aged 18 to 29 with active or convalescent COVID-19. The rearrangement joins TRBV7-6 to TRBJ2-7; TRBD2 agrees at 8 bases. As DNA, the CDR3 is TGTGCCAGCAGCTTAGCATTCGGCGGGGGGTTCTACGAGCAGTACTTC. Translation: CASSLAFGGGFYEQYF.